This T cell receptor (beta chain) was observed in a study of cytomegalovirus exposure and HLA in healthy donors. On the study more broadly: Around 180 million T cells yielded roughly 120 million unique TCR beta sequences in earlier analysis.

This CDR3 region has 17 residues. The ends lost 7 bases at V and 4 bases at J; junction bases unmatched: 16. The germline gives CDR1 LGHNT, CDR2 FRNRAP. 13 Jbeta primers and 60 Vbeta primers were used for the PCR. Clones were read by immunoSEQ multiplex PCR, and TCRdb kept only the in-frame ones, dropping some. The sample carries about 160,000 clones, over 60% recorded once. The count of this clone is one. No antigen is known for it. Broader study findings: An analysis done earlier found most TCR beta V segments productive about 87% or about 30% of the time. Clonal expansion, a later analysis showed, was greater in HLA-associated TCR beta chains than in equally common others. TCR association rates varied by HLA locus in a later analysis, with DRB1 highest and HLA-C lowest.

Sequencing used PBMCs. The V and J genes are TRBV12-5 and TRBJ2-5; 9 nucleotides line up with TRBD1. The clonotype was recovered from a woman in her forties or fifties in good health and CMV-seropositive. For the CDR3, the DNA is TGTGCTAGTGTTATCCCGGGACAGGGTGTCCCCCGAGAGACCCAGTACTTC. It is translated as CASVIPGQGVPRETQYF.